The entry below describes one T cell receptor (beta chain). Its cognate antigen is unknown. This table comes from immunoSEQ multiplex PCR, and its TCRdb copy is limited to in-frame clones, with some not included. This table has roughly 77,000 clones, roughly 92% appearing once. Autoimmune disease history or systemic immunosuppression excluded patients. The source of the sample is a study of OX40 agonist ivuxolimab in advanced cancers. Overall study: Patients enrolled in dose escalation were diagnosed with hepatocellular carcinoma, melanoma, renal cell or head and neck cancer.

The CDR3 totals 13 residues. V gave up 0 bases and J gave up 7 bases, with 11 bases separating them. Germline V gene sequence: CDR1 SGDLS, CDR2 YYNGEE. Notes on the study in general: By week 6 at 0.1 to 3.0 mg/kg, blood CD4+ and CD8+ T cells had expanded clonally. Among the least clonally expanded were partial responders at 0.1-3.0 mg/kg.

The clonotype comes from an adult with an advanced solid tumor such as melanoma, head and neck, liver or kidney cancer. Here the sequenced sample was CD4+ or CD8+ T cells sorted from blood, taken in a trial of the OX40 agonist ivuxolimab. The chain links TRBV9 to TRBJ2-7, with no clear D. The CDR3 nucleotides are TGTGCCAGCAGCGTAGCACCCCTCGGAGAGCAGTACTTC. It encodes CASSVAPLGEQYF.